This T cell receptor beta chain came from a study of early T cells in non-severe SARS-CoV-2 infection. Study background: Sequencing targeted bulk RNA from unsorted whole blood, leaving chains unpaired.

CDR1 and CDR2 (germline): SGHTA, FQGNSA. The CDR3 length is 15 residues. V was clipped by 0 bases and J by 5 bases; unmatched bases: 6. Many counts were recorded for this clonotype. A single record per CDR3 protein comes from TCRdb applying MiXCR to the 5' RACE reads. The sample shows 30,000 to 35,000 distinct CDR3 sequences, approximately 4.3% of them seen only once. The V and J genes are TRBV7-2 and TRBJ2-5; 7 positions match TRBD1. The sequence was collected from an adult who was a healthcare worker with PCR-confirmed SARS-CoV-2 infection or an uninfected control (not recorded which). The sample comprised whole blood. The CDR3 is CASSLALTGAETQYF. Written as DNA, the CDR3 is TGTGCCAGCAGCTTAGCCCTAACAGGGGCCGAGACCCAGTACTTC. Full variable domain (outside the CDR3, taken from reference TRBV7-2 and TRBJ2-5): GAGVSQSPSNKVTEKGKDVELRCDPISGHTALYWYRQSLGQGLEFLIYFQGNSAPDKSGLPSDRFSAERTGGSVSTLTIQRTQQEDSAVYLCASSLALTGAETQYFGPGTRLLVL.